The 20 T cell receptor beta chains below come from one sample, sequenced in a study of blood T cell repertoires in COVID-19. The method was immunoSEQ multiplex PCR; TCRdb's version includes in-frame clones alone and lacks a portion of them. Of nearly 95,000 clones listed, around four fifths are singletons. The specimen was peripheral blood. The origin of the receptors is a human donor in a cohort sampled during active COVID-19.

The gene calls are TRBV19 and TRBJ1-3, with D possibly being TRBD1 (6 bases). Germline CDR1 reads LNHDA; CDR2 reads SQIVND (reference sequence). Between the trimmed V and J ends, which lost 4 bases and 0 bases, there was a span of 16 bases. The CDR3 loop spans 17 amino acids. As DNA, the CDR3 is TGTGCCAGTAGTACCCCCCCAGGGGCTCGCTCTGGAAACACCATATATTTT. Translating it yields CASSTPPGARSGNTIYF.

The CDR3 bases are TGTGCCAGCTCACCAGGGGTCAGGGGCTACGAGCAGTACTTC. Its protein product is CASSPGVRGYEQYF. The chain joins TRBV18 to TRBJ2-7, with a possible D match to TRBD1 (6 bases). Germline CDR1 is KGHSH and CDR2 is LQKENI. CDR3 length: 14 amino acids. V dropped 2 bases and J dropped 3 bases, with 11 bases sitting between them.

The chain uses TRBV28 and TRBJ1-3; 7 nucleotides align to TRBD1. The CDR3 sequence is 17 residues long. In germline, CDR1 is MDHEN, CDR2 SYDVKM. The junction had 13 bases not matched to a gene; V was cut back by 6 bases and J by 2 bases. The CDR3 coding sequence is TGTGCCAGCAGGAACGCCGGACAGGACCGAACTGGAAACACCATATATTTT. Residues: CASRNAGQDRTGNTIYF. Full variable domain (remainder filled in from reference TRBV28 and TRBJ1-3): DVKVTQSSRYLVKRTGEKVFLECVQDMDHENMFWYRQDPGLGLRLIYFSYDVKMKEKGDIPEGYSVSREKKERFSLILESASTNQTSMYLCASRNAGQDRTGNTIYFGEGSWLTVV.

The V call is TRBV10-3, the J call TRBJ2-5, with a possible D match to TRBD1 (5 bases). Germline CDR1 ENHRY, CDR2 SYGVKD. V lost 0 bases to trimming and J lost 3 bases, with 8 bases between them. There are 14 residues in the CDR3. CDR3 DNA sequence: TGTGCCATCAGTGAGTCCCCAGGGAAAGAGACCCAGTACTTC. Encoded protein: CAISESPGKETQYF.

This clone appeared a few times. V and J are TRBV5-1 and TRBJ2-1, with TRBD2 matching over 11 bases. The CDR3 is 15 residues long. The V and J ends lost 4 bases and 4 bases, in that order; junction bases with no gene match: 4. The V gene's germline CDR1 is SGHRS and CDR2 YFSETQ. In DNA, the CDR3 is TGCGCCAGCAGCGCCGGGACTAGCGGATACAATGAGCAGTTCTTC. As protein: CASSAGTSGYNEQFF.

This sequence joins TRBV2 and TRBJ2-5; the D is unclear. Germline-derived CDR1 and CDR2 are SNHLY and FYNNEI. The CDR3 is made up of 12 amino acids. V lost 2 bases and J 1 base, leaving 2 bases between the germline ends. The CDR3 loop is CASSELQETQYF. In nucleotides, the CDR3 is TGTGCCAGCAGTGAACTCCAAGAGACCCAGTACTTC.

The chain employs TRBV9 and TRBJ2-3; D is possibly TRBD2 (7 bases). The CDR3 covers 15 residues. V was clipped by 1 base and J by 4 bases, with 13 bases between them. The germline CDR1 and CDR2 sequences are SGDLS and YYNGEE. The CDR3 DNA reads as TGTGCCAGCAGCGTATCCGGGGGGCACGCAGATACGCAGTATTTT. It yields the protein CASSVSGGHADTQYF.

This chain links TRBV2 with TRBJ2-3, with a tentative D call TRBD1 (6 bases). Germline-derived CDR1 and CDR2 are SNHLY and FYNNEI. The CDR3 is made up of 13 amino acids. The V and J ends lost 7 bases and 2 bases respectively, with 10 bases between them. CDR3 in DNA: TGTGCCAGCATGCCAGGGGCCACAGATACGCAGTATTTT. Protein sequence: CASMPGATDTQYF.

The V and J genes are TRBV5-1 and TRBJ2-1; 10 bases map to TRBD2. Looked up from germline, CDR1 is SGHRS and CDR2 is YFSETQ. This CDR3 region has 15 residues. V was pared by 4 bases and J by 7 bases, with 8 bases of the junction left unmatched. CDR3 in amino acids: CASSQAGGPQNEQFF. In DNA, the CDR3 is TGCGCCAGCAGCCAAGCGGGAGGGCCTCAAAATGAGCAGTTCTTC.

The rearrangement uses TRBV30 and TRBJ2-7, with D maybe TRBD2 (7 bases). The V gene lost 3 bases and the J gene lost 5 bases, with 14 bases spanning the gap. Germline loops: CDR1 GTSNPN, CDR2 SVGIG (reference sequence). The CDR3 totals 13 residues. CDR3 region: CAWRGGGLDEQYF. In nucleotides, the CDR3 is TGTGCCTGGAGAGGGGGGGGCCTCGACGAGCAGTACTTC.

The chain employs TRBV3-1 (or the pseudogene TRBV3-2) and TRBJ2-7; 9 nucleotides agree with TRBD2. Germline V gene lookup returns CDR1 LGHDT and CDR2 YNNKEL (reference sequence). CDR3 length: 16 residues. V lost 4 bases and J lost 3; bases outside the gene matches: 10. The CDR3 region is CASSPGGLAGFYEQYF. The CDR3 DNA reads TGTGCCAGCAGCCCGGGCGGGCTAGCGGGATTCTACGAGCAGTACTTC.

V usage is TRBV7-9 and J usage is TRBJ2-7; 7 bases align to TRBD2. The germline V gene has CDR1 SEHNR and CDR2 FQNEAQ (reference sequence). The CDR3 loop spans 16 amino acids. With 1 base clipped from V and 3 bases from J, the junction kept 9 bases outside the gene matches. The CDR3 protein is CASSLGIGTGGYEQYF. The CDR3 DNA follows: TGTGCCAGCAGCTTAGGAATTGGGACGGGAGGCTACGAGCAGTACTTC.

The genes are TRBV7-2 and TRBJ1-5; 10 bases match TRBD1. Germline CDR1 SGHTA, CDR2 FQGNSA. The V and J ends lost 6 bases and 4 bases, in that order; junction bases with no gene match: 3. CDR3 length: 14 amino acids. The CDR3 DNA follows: TGTGCCAGCAGTTGGACAGGGGGAAATCAGCCCCAGCATTTT. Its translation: CASSWTGGNQPQHF.

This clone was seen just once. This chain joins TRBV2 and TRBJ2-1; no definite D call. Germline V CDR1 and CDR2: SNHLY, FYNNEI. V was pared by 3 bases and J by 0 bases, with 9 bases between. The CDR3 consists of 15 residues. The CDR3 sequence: CASSDDSSSYNEQFF. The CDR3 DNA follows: TGTGCCAGCAGTGATGACTCAAGCTCCTACAATGAGCAGTTCTTC.

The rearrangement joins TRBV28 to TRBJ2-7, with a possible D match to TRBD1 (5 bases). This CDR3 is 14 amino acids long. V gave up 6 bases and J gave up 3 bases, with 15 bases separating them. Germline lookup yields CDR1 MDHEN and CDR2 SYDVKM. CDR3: CASRDTSHSYEQYF. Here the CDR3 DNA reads TGTGCCAGCAGGGACACCTCCCACAGCTACGAGCAGTACTTC.

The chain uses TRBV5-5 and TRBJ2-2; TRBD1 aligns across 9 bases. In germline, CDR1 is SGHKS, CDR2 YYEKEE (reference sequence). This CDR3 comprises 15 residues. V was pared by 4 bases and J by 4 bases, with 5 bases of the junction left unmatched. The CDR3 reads CASSLGQGSTGELFF. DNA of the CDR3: TGTGCCAGCAGCCTGGGACAGGGTTCCACCGGGGAGCTGTTTTTT.

CDR3 nucleotides: TGTGCCACCTCACCCCAGGGGAATCGAGGCTACACCTTC. Protein: CATSPQGNRGYTF. The chain has TRBV6-1 and TRBJ1-2; tentatively, D is TRBD1 (6 bases). The germline V gene encodes CDR1 MNHNS and CDR2 SASEGT. The CDR3 totals 13 residues. The ends were cut back, 10 bases at V and 8 bases at J, with 20 bases in the middle.

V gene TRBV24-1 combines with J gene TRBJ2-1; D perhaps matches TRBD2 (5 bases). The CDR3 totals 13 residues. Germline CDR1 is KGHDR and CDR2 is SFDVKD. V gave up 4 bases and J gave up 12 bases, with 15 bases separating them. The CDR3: CATSDSPEGGQFF. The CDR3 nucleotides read TGTGCCACCAGTGACTCCCCGGAAGGAGGGCAGTTCTTC.

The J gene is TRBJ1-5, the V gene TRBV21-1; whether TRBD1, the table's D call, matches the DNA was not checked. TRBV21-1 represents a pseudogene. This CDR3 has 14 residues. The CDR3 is CATSLNRQGRPQHF. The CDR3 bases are TGTGCCACCTCTCTCAATAGACAGGGGCGGCCCCAGCATTTT.

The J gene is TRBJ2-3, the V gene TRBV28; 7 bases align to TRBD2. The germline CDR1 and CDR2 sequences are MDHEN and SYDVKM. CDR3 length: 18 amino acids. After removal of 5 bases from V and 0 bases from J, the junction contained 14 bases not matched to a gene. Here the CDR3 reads CASSPRGVSRASTDTQYF. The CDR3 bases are TGTGCCAGCAGTCCCCGGGGGGTATCCAGGGCTAGCACAGATACGCAGTATTTT.